The 6 T cell receptor beta chains in this list originate from one sample, sequenced in a study of T cells in Graves' hyperthyroidism and ophthalmopathy. The investigators amplified TCR beta CDR3 regions from RNA transcripts. An initial round of RT-PCR targeting the TCR CDR3 relied on the HTBI primer set. TCRdb reanalysed the multiplex PCR reads using MiXCR and keeps one entry per CDR3 protein. Of 240,000 or so distinct CDR3 sequences in the sample, 15% to 20% are singletons; the top ten hold approximately 30%. Sequenced sample: blood. The receptors here all came from a woman in her late teens or twenties with Graves' ophthalmopathy.

This clonotype was found a few times. The CDR3 loop reads CASSLYRAAGELFF. As DNA, the CDR3 is TGTGCCAGCAGTTTATACAGGGCAGCCGGGGAGCTGTTTTTT. The V call is TRBV27, the J call TRBJ2-2; D is perhaps TRBD1 (6 bases). The V gene lost 1 base and the J gene lost 6 bases, with 9 bases spanning the gap. The CDR3 runs to 14 residues. The germline V gene has CDR1 MNHEY and CDR2 SMNVEV (reference sequence).

This clonotype was seen a handful of times. The chain is built from TRBV6-2 or TRBV6-3 and TRBJ2-3; D is perhaps TRBD2 (6 bases). The CDR3 covers 15 residues. Trimming removed 1 base from V and 1 base from J, with 9 bases in between. Looked up from germline, CDR1 is MNHEY and CDR2 is SVGEGT. In DNA, the CDR3 is TGTGCCAGCAGTTACTTTGGCGGGGGCACAGATACGCAGTATTTT. Its protein is CASSYFGGGTDTQYF.

There are many counts of this clonotype. The chain links TRBV12-3 or TRBV12-4 to TRBJ2-7; TRBD2 might be the D (6 bases). The CDR3 has 15 amino acids. Trimming removed 6 bases from V and 3 bases from J, with 18 bases in between. The CDR3 sequence: CASSKPGLYVYEQYF. Written as DNA, the CDR3 is TGTGCCAGCAGCAAACCGGGACTTTATGTCTACGAGCAGTACTTC.

This clonotype showed up many times. The V gene is TRBV29-1, the J gene TRBJ2-3; tentative D call: TRBD2 (5 bases). The length of the CDR3 is 14 residues. Germline assignment: CDR1 SQVTM and CDR2 ANQGSEA. Trimming removed 0 bases at V and 4 bases at J, with 11 bases between. The CDR3 region has the DNA TGCAGCGTTGAAGAGGAGCGGCTGGCAGATACGCAGTATTTT. As protein: CSVEEERLADTQYF.

This clonotype was seen repeatedly, ten times or more. The gene calls are TRBV20-1 and TRBJ2-7; D might be TRBD1 (6 bases). The V end lost 1 base, the J end lost 6 bases, and 10 bases lay between the germline ends. The CDR3 is 12 amino acids. Germline assignment: CDR1 DFQATT and CDR2 SNEGSKA (reference sequence). The CDR3, as DNA: TGCAGTGCTAGAGGGGGGCCAGCCGAGCAGTACTTC. As protein: CSARGGPAEQYF.

This clonotype was counted many times. This chain links TRBV7-9 with TRBJ2-2, with 8 bases lining up with TRBD1. Germline V lookup: CDR1 SEHNR, CDR2 FQNEAQ (reference sequence). The V and J ends lost 5 bases and 1 base, in that order; junction bases with no gene match: 9. The CDR3 is 17 amino acids. The CDR3 spells CASSPPGQEENTGELFF. CDR3 in DNA: TGTGCCAGCAGCCCGCCGGGACAGGAGGAGAACACCGGGGAGCTGTTTTTT.